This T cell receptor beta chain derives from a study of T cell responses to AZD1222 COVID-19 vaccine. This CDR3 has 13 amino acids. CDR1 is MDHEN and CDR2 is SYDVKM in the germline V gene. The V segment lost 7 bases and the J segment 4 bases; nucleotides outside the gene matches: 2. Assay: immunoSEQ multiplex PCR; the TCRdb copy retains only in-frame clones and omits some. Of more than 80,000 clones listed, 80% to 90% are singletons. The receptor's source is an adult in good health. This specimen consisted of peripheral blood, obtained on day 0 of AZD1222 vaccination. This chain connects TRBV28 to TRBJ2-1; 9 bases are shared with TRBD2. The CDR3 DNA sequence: TGTGCCAGCACCGGACTAGCGTACAATGAGCAGTTCTTC. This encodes CASTGLAYNEQFF.